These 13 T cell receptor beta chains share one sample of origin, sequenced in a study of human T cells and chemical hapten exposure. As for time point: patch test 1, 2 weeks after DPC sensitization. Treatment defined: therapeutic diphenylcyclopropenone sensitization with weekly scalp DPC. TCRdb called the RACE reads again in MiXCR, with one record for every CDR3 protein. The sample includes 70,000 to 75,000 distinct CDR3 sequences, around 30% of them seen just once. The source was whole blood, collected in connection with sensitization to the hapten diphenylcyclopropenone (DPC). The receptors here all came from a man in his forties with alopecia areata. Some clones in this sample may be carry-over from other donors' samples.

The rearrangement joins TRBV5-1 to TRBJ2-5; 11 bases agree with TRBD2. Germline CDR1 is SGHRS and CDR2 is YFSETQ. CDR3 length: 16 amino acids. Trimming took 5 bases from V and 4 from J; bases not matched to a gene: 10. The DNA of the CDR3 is TGCGCCAGCAGTCCCCCCGACGGGACTAGCGGAGAGACCCAGTACTTC. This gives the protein CASSPPDGTSGETQYF.

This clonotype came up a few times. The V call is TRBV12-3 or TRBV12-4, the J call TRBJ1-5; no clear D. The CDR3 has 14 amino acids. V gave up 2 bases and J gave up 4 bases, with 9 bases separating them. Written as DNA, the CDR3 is TGTGCCAGCAGTTTACGGAACTCTAATCAGCCCCAGCATTTT. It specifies CASSLRNSNQPQHF.

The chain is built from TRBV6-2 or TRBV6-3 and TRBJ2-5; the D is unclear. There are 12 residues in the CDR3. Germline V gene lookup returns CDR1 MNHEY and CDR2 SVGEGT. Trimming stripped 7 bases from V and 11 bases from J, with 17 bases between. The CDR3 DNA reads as TGTGCCAGCACCTACCCCCCGGACCTTCAGTACTTC. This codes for CASTYPPDLQYF.

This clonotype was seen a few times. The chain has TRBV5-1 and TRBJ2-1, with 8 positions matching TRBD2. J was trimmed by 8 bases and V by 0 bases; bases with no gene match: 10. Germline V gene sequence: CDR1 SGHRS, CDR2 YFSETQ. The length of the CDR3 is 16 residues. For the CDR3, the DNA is TGCGCCAGCAGCTTGGAACCAGCGGGAGTGGGATATGAGCAGTTCTTC. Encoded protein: CASSLEPAGVGYEQFF.

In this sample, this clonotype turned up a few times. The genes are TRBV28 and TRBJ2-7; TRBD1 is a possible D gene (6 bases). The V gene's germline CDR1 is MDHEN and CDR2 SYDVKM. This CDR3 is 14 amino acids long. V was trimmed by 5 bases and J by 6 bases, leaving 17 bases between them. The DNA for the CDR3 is TGTGCCAGCAGTCCAAGATCATACAGGGCCGAGCAGTACTTC. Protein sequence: CASSPRSYRAEQYF.

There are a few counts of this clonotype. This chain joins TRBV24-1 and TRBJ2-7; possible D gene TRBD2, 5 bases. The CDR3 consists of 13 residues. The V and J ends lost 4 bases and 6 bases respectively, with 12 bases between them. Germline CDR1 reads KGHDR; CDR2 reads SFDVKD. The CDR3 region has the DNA TGTGCCACCAGTGAACTGAGAGGAGGCGAGCAGTACTTC. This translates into CATSELRGGEQYF.

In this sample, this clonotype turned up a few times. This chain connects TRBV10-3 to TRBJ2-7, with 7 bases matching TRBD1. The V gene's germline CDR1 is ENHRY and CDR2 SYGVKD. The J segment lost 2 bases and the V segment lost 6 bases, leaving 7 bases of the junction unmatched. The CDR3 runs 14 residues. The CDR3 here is CAIRGAQGPYEQYF. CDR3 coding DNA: TGTGCCATCAGGGGGGCACAGGGGCCCTACGAGCAGTACTTC.

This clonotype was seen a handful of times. CDR3 region: CASTSRVPSPHSKNIQYF. The CDR3 bases are TGCGCCAGCACCTCAAGGGTTCCATCACCACACTCCAAAAACATTCAGTACTTC. The V gene is TRBV23-1, the J gene TRBJ2-4; D gene uncertain. TRBV23-1 is an open reading frame, and its role is uncertain. There are 18 residues in the CDR3. Trimming removed 7 bases at V and 2 bases at J, with 24 bases between.

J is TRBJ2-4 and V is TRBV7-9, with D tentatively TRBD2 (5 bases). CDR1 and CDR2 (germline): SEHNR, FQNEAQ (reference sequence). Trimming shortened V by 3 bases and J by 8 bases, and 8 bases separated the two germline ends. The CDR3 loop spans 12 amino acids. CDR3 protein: CASSFLRDIQYF. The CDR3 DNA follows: TGTGCCAGCAGCTTTCTGCGGGACATTCAGTACTTC. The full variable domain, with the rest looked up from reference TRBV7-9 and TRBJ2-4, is DTGVSQNPRHKITKRGQNVTFRCDPISEHNRLYWYRQTLGQGPEFLTYFQNEAQLEKSRLLSDRFSAERPKGSFSTLEIQRTEQGDSAMYLCASSFLRDIQYFGAGTRLSVL.

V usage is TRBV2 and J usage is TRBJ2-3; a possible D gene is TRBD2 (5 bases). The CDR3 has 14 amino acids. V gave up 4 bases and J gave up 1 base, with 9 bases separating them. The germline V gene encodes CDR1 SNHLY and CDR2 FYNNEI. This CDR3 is CASSVGGGTDTQYF. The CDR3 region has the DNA TGTGCCAGCAGTGTTGGAGGCGGCACAGATACGCAGTATTTT.

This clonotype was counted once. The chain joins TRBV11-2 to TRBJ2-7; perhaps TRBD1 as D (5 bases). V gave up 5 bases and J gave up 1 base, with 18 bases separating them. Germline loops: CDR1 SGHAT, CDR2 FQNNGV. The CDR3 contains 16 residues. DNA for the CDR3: TGTGCCAGCAGCCTTACAGGACGAAGAAGGTCCTACGAGCAGTACTTC. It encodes CASSLTGRRRSYEQYF.

The CDR3 region has the DNA TGTGCCAGCAGCCCCGGGCAGACTAGCCCCACAGATACGCAGTATTTT. Its translation: CASSPGQTSPTDTQYF. The chain uses TRBV5-4 and TRBJ2-3; 7 bases agree with TRBD2. This CDR3 has 16 residues. The ends lost 4 bases at V and 2 bases at J; junction bases unmatched: 10. From germline, CDR1 is SGHNT and CDR2 YYREEE (reference sequence).

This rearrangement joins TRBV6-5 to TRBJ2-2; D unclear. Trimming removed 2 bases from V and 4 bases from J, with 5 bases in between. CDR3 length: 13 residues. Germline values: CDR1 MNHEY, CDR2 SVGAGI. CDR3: CASSYRGTGELFF. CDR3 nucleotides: TGTGCCAGCAGTTACCGTGGCACCGGGGAGCTGTTTTTT.